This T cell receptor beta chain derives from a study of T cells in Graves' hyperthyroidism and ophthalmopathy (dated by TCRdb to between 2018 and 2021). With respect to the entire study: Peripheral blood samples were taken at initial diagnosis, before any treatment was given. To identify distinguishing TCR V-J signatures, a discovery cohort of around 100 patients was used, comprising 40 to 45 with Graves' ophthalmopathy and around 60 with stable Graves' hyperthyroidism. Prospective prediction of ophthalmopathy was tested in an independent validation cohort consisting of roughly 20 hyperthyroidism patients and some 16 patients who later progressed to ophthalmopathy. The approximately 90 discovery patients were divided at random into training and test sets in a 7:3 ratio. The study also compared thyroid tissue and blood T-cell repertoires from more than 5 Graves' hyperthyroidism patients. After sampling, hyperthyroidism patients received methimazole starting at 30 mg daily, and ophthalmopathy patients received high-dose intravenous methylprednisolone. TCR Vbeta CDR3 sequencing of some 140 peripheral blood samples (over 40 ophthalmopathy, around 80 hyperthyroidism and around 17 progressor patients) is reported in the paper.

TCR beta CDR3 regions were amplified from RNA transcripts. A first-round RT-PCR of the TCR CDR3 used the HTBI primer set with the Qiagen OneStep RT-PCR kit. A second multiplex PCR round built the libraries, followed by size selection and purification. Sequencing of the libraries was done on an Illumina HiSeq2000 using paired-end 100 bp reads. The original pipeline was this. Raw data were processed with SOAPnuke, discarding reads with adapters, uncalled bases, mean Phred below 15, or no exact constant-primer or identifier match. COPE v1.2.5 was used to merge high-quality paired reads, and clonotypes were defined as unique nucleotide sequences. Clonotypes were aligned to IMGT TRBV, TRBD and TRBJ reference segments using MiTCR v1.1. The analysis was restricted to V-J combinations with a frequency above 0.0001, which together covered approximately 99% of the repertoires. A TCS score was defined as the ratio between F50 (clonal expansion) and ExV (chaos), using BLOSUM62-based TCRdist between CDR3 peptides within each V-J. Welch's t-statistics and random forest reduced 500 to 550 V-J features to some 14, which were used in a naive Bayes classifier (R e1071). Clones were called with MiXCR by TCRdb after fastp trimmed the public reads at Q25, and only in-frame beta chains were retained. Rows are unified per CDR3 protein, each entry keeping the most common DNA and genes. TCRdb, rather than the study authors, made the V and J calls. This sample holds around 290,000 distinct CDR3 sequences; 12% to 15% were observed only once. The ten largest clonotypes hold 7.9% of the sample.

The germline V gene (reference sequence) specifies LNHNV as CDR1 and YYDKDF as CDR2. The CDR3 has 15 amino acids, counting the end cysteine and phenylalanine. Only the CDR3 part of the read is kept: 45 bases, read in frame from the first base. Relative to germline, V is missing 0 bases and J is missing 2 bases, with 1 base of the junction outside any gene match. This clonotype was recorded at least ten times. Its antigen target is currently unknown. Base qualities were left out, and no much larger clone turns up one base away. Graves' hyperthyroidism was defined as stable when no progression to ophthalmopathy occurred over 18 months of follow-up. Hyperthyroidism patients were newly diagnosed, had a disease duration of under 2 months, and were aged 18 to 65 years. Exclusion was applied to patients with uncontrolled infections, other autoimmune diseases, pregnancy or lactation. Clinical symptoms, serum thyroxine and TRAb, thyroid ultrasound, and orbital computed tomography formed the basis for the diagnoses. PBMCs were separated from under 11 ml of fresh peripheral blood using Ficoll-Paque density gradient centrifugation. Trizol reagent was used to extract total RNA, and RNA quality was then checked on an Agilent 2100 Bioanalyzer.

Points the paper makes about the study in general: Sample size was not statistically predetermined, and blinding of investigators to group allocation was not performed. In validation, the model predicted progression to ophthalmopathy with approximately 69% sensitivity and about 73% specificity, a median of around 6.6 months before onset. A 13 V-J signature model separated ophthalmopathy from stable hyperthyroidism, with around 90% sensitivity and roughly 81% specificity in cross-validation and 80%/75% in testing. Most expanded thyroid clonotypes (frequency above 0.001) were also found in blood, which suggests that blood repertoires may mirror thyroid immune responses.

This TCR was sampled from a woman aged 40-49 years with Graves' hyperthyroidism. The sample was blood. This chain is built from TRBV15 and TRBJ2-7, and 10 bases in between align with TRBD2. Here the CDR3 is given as CATSRDLAGAYEQYF. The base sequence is TGTGCCACCAGCAGAGATCTAGCGGGAGCCTACGAGCAGTACTTC.